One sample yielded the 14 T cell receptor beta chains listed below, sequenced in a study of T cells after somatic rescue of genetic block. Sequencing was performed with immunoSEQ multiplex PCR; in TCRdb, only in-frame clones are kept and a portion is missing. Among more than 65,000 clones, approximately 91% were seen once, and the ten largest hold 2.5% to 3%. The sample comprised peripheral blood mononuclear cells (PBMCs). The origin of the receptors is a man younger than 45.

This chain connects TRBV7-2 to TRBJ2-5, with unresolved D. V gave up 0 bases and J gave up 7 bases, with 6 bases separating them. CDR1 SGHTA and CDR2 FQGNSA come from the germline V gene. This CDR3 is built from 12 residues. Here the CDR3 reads CASSLAPGTQYF. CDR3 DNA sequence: TGTGCCAGCAGCTTAGCCCCCGGGACCCAGTACTTC. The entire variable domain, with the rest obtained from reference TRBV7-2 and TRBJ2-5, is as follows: GAGVSQSPSNKVTEKGKDVELRCDPISGHTALYWYRQSLGQGLEFLIYFQGNSAPDKSGLPSDRFSAERTGGSVSTLTIQRTQQEDSAVYLCASSLAPGTQYFGPGTRLLVL.

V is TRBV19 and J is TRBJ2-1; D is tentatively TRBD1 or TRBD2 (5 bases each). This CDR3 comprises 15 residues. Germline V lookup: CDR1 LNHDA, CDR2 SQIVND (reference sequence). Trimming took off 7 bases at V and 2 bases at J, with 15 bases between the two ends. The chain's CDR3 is CASIGGQRPYNEQFF. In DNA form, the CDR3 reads TGTGCCAGTATCGGAGGACAAAGACCCTACAATGAGCAGTTCTTC.

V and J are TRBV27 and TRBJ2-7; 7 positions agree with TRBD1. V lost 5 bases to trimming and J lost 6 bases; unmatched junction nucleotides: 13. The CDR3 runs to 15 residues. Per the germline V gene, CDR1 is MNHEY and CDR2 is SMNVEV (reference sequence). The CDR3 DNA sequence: TGTGCCAGCAGTCAGGTAGGGGACAGACTCGGCGAGCAGTACTTC. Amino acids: CASSQVGDRLGEQYF.

Written as DNA, the CDR3 is TGTGCCAGCAGCGCGACGGACAGCGGACACACCATATATTTT. Protein: CASSATDSGHTIYF. V and J are TRBV9 and TRBJ1-3; weak D call: TRBD1 (6 bases). The CDR3 runs 14 residues. V was trimmed by 3 bases and J by 8 bases, leaving 15 bases between them. Germline CDR1 reads SGDLS; CDR2 reads YYNGEE.

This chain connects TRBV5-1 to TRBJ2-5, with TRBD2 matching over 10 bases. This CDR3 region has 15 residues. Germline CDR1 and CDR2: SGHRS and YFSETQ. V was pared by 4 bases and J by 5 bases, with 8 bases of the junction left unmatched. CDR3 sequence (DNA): TGCGCCAGCAGCGGAGGAGGGACTAGCGATGAGACCCAGTACTTC. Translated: CASSGGGTSDETQYF.

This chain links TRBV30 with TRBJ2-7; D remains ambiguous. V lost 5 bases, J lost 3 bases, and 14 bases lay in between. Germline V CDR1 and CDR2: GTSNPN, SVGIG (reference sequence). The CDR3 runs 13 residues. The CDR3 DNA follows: TGTGCCTGGGCTCGGGCCCTTCTCTACGAGCAGTACTTC. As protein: CAWARALLYEQYF.

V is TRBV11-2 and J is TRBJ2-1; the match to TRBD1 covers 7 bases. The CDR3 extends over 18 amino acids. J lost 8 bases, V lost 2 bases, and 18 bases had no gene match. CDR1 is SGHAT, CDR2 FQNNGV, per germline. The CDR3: CASSLWAPGTARLDEQFF. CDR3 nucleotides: TGTGCCAGCAGCTTATGGGCTCCCGGGACAGCTCGTTTAGATGAGCAGTTCTTC.

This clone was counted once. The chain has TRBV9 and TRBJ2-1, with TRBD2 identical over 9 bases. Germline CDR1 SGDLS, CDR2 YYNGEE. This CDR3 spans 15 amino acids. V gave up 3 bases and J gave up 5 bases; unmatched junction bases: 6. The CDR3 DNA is TGTGCCAGCAGCGCCGCGGGCGGGGGGGACAATGAGCAGTTCTTC. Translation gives CASSAAGGGDNEQFF. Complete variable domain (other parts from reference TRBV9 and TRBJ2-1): DSGVTQTPKHLITATGQRVTLRCSPRSGDLSVYWYQQSLDQGLQFLIQYYNGEERAKGNILERFSAQQFPDLHSELNLSSLELGDSALYFCASSAAGGGDNEQFFGPGTRLTVL.

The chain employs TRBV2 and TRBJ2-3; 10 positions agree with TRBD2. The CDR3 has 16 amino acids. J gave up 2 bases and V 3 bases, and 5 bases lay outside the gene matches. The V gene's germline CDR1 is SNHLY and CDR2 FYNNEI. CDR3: CASSEGSGGLTDTQYF. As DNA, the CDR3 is TGTGCCAGCAGTGAGGGTAGCGGGGGGCTCACAGATACGCAGTATTTT.

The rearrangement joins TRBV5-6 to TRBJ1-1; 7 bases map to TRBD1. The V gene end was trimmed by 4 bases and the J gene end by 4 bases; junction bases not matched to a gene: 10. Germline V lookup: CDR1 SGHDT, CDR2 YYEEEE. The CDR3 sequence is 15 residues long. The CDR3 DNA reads TGTGCCAGCAGCGGTAAACAGGGGAGGGCCACTGAAGCTTTCTTT. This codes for CASSGKQGRATEAFF.

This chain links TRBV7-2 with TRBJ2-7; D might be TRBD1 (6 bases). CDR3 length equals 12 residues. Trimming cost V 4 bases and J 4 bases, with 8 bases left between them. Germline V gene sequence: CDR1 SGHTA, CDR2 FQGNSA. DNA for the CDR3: TGTGCCAGCAGCTCACAGGGTTACGAGCAGTACTTC. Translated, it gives CASSSQGYEQYF. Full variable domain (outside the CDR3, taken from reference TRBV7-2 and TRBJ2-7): GAGVSQSPSNKVTEKGKDVELRCDPISGHTALYWYRQSLGQGLEFLIYFQGNSAPDKSGLPSDRFSAERTGGSVSTLTIQRTQQEDSAVYLCASSSQGYEQYFGPGTRLTVT.

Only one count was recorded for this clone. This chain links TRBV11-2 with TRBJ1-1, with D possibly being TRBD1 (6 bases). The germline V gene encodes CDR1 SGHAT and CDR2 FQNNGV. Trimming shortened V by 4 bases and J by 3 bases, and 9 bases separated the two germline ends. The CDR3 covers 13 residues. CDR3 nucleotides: TGTGCCAGCAGCTCAGGACAGTACACTGAAGCTTTCTTT. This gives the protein CASSSGQYTEAFF.

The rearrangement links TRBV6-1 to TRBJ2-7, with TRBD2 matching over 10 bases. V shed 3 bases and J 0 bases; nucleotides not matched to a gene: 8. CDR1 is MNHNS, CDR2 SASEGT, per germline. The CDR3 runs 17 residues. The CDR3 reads CASSDYASGGVSYEQYF. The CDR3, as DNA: TGTGCCAGCAGTGATTATGCTAGCGGGGGCGTCTCCTACGAGCAGTACTTC.

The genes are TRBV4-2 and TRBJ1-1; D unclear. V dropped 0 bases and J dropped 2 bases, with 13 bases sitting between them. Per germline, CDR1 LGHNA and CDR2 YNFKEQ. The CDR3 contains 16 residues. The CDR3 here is CASSQDRYSANTEAFF. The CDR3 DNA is TGTGCCAGCAGCCAAGATCGGTACAGTGCTAACACTGAAGCTTTCTTT.